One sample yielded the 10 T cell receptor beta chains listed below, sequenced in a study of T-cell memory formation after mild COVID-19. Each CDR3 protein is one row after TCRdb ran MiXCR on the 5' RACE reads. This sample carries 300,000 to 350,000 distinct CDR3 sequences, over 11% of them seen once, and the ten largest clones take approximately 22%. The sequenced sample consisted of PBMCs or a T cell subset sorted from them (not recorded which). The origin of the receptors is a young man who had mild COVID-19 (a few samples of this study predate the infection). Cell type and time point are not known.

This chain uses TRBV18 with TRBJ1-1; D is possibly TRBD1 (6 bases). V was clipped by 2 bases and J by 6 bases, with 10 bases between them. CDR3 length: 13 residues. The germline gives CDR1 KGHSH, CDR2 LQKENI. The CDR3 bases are TGTGCCAGCTCACCAACAGGGCTCGCTGAAGCTTTCTTT. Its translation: CASSPTGLAEAFF.

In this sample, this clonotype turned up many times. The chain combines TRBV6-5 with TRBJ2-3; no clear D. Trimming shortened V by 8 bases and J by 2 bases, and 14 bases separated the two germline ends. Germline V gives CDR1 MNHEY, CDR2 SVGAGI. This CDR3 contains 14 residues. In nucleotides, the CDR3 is TGTGCCAGCGCCAAACGTCCCCTCACAGATACGCAGTATTTT. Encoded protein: CASAKRPLTDTQYF.

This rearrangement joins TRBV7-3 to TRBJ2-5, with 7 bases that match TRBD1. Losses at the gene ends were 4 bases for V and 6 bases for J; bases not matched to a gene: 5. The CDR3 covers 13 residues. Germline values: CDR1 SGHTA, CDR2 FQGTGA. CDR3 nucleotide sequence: TGTGCCAGCAGCTACGAAAGGGGGCAGACCCAGTACTTC. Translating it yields CASSYERGQTQYF.

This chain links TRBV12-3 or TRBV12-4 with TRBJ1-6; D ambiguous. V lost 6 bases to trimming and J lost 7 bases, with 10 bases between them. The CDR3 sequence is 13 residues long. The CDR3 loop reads CASSQELNSPLHF. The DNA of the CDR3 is TGTGCCAGCAGCCAAGAGTTGAATTCACCCCTCCACTTT.

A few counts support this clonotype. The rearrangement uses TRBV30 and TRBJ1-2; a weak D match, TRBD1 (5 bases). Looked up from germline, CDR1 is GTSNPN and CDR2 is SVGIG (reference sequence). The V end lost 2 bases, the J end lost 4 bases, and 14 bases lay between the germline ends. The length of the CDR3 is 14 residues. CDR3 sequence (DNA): TGTGCCTGGAGTCCTAGACAGTATAGCTATGGCTACACCTTC. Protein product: CAWSPRQYSYGYTF.

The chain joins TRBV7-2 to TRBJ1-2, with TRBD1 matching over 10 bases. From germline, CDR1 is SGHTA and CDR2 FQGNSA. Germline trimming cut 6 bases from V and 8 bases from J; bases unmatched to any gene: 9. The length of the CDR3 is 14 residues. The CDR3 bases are TGTGCCAGCAGTCTAGACAGGGGGCGGTGGGGCTACACCTTC. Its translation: CASSLDRGRWGYTF.

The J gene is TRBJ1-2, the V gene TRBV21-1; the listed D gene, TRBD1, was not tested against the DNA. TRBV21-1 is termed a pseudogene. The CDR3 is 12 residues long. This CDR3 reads CASSKDGGRYTF. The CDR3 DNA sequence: TGTGCCAGCAGCAAAGATGGGGGACGCTACACCTTC.

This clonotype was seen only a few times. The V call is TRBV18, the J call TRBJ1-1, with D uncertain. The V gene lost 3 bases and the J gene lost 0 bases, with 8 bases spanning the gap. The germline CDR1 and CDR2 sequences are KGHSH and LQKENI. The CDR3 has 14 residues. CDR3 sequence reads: CASSPADLNTEAFF. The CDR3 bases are TGTGCCAGCTCACCGGCGGACTTGAACACTGAAGCTTTCTTT.

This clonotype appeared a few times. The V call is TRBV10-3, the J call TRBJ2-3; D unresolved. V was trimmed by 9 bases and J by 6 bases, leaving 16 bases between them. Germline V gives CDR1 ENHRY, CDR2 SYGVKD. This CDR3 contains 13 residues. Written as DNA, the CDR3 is TGTGCCATTCAGCTAACCGCCCTGGATACGCAGTATTTT. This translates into CAIQLTALDTQYF.

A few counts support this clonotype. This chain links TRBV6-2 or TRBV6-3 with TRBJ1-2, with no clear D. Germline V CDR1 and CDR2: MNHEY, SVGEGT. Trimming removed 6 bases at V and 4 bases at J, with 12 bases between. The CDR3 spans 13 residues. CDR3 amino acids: CASSFDNLYGYTF. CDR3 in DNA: TGTGCCAGCAGCTTTGACAATCTCTATGGCTACACCTTC.